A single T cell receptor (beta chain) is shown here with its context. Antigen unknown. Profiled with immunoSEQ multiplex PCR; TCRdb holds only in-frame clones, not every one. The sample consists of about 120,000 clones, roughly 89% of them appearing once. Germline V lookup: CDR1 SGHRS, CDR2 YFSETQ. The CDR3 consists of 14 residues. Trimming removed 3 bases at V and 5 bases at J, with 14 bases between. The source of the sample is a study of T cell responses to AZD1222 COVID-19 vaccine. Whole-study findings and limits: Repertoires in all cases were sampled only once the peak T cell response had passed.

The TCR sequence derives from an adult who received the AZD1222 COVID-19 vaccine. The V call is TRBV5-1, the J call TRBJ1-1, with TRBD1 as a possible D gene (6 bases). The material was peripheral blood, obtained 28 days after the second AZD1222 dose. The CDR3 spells CASSYTGSGTEAFF. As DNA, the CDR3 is TGCGCCAGCAGCTACACAGGGTCAGGGACTGAAGCTTTCTTT.